The clone carrying this T cell receptor (beta chain) has a handful of counts. The data were taken from a study of CD8+ T cells in alopecia areata. The treatment: oral pan-JAK inhibitor, 5-10 mg twice daily. Isolated RNA was reverse transcribed into cDNA used as the sequencing template. Some clones are missing from TCRdb's copy, which holds only in-frame ones; the method was immunoSEQ multiplex PCR. The sample lists about 120,000 clones, less than 75% occurring once. Trimming cost V 1 base and J 6 bases, with 10 bases left between them. The germline V gene encodes CDR1 SGHDT and CDR2 YYEEEE. The length of the CDR3 is 13 residues.

The clonotype comes from a human donor with alopecia areata. The chain joins TRBV5-6 to TRBJ1-1; D gene unclear. The sequencing here drew on CD8+ T cells sorted from blood, taken at week 4, from a patient treated with tofacitinib. The chain's CDR3 is CASSLSVWSEAFF. Here the CDR3 DNA reads TGTGCCAGCAGCTTGTCGGTCTGGTCTGAAGCTTTCTTT. The whole variable domain, filled in from reference TRBV5-6 and TRBJ1-1, reads DAGVTQSPTHLIKTRGQQVTLRCSPKSGHDTVSWYQQALGQGPQFIFQYYEEEERQRGNFPDRFSGHQFPNYSSELNVNALLLGDSALYLCASSLSVWSEAFFGQGTRLTVV.